The sequence of this T cell receptor beta chain was determined in a study of post-analysis software for immune sequencing data. About the research overall: Included among the disease courses, which were recorded for the cohort, were relapsing-remitting, secondary progressive and progressive-relapsing multiple sclerosis. General study points: Samples from one preparation batch, clustered by F measure, grouped strongly together. Relative to controls, patients had several TRBV segments at higher frequency, with TRBV5-6, TRBV5-1 and TRBV20-1 among these. Significantly lower normalized Chao1 diversity was seen in multiple sclerosis patients than in controls.

For this clonotype: Its antigen is unidentified.

V dropped 5 bases and J dropped 5; count of bases not matched to a gene: 6. Germline V gene lookup returns CDR1 MGHRA and CDR2 YSYEKL. The CDR3 length is 13 residues. Libraries were made from TCR beta cDNA, and they carried unique molecular identifiers. Input amounts of about 0.85 to 10 million T cells were used. These gave roughly 500,000 cDNA molecules, so each molecule approximated one T cell. TCRdb reprocessed the PCR reads via MiXCR and lists one record per CDR3 protein. The table shows 550,000 to 700,000 distinct CDR3 sequences, with roughly 40% occurring only once. The TCR was taken from a girl aged 10 to 17 with multiple sclerosis. The material sequenced was blood. V usage is TRBV4-1 and J usage is TRBJ2-7; TRBD1 matches 7 bases. The CDR3 region is CASSALQGNEQYF. CDR3 coding DNA: TGCGCCAGCAGCGCCCTACAGGGGAACGAGCAGTACTTC.